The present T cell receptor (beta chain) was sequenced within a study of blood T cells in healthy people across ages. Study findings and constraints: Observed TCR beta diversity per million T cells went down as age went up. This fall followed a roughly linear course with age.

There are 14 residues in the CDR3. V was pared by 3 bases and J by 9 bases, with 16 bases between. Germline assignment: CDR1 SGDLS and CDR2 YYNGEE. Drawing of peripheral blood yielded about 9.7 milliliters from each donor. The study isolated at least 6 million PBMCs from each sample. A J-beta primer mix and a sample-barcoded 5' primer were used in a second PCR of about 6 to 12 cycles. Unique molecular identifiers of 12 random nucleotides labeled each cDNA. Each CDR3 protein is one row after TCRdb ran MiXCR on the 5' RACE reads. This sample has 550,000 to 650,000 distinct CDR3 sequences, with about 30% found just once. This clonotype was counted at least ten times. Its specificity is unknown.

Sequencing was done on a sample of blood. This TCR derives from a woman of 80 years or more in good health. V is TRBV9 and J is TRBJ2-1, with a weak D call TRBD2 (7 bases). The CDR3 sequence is CASSERGGGGEQFF. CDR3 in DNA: TGTGCCAGCAGCGAGAGGGGGGGGGGCGGTGAGCAGTTCTTC. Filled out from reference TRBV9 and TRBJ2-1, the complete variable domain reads DSGVTQTPKHLITATGQRVTLRCSPRSGDLSVYWYQQSLDQGLQFLIQYYNGEERAKGNILERFSAQQFPDLHSELNLSSLELGDSALYFCASSERGGGGEQFFGPGTRLTVL.